This T cell receptor beta chain is from a study of blood T cell repertoires in COVID-19. Study overall: Specimens from acute and convalescent COVID-19 originated in the United States, Italy and Spain. From T cells, B-cell-depleted T cells, or PBMCs came the material, which was cDNA or gDNA.

In the original processing: The assay estimated nucleated cells by amplifying reference gene primers. Only in-frame clones appear in the TCRdb table, and some are missing; sequencing was by immunoSEQ multiplex PCR. V and J calls and clone size follow that table, whereas D and trimming were derived from the DNA. The table records about 210,000 clones, around nine tenths of them present only once. The germline V and J ends were trimmed by 8 bases and 1 base, with 14 bases remaining between them. CDR1 and CDR2 (germline): MNHNY, SVGAGI (reference sequence). This CDR3 contains 14 residues. This sequence originates from a man aged 35 to 55 with acute or convalescent COVID-19. V usage is TRBV6-6 and J usage is TRBJ1-1, with D possibly being TRBD1 (6 bases). The sample comprised peripheral blood. CDR3 in DNA: TGTGCCAGCTCTCCCACAGGGACGAACACTGAAGCTTTCTTT. Translated: CASSPTGTNTEAFF.